The next 25 T cell receptor beta chains were all read from a single sample in a study of cytomegalovirus exposure and HLA in healthy donors. PCR employed 60 Vbeta and 13 Jbeta primers. Profiled with immunoSEQ multiplex PCR; TCRdb holds only in-frame clones, not every one. This sample's table has 60,000 to 85,000 clones. The sequencing sample was made of PBMCs. Receptors originate from a man aged 50 to 60 in good health and CMV-seropositive.

The chain uses TRBV10-1 and TRBJ2-2; D might be TRBD2 (6 bases). Germline CDR1 and CDR2: WNHNN and SYGVQD (reference sequence). Between the trimmed V and J ends, which lost 5 bases and 3 bases, there was a span of 10 bases. CDR3 length: 14 amino acids. CDR3 sequence reads: CASSSGDYTGELFF. In DNA, the CDR3 is TGCGCCAGCAGTTCGGGGGATTACACCGGGGAGCTGTTTTTT.

The rearrangement uses TRBV2 and TRBJ2-3; D is perhaps TRBD2 (6 bases). The V end was cut by 8 bases, the J end by 4 bases, with 7 bases between. Germline loops: CDR1 SNHLY, CDR2 FYNNEI. The CDR3 runs to 11 residues. This chain's CDR3 is CASVAADTQYF. The CDR3 DNA is TGTGCCAGCGTAGCGGCAGATACGCAGTATTTT.

The chain recombines TRBV5-1 with TRBJ1-4; possibly TRBD1 for D (5 bases). Germline CDR1 SGHRS, CDR2 YFSETQ. The V end lost 3 bases, the J end lost 8 bases, and 14 bases lay between the germline ends. The CDR3 covers 14 residues. CDR3 amino acids: CASSSTGGEEKLFF. CDR3 nucleotides: TGCGCCAGCAGCTCCACAGGCGGCGAGGAAAAACTGTTTTTT. The full variable domain, its missing parts supplied by reference TRBV5-1 and TRBJ1-4, is KAGVTQTPRYLIKTRGQQVTLSCSPISGHRSVSWYQQTPGQGLQFLFEYFSETQRNKGNFPGRFSGRQFSNSRSEMNVSTLELGDSALYLCASSSTGGEEKLFFGSGTQLSVL.

CDR3 DNA: TGTGCCAGCAGCCTTGGGAGCAGGTATGAGCCAGATACGCAGTATTTT. The encoded protein is CASSLGSRYEPDTQYF. The genes are TRBV5-6 and TRBJ2-3; the D gene is possibly TRBD2 (5 bases). V dropped 4 bases and J dropped 4 bases, with 19 bases sitting between them. The CDR3 spans 16 residues. Germline lookup yields CDR1 SGHDT and CDR2 YYEEEE. Variable domain in full (rest from reference TRBV5-6 and TRBJ2-3): DAGVTQSPTHLIKTRGQQVTLRCSPKSGHDTVSWYQQALGQGPQFIFQYYEEEERQRGNFPDRFSGHQFPNYSSELNVNALLLGDSALYLCASSLGSRYEPDTQYFGPGTRLTVL.

CDR3 protein: CASSVDGIYYGYTF. The CDR3 DNA reads as TGTGCCAGCAGCGTGGACGGGATTTACTATGGCTACACCTTC. The chain recombines TRBV7-9 with TRBJ1-2; D uncertain. Deletions cut 5 bases from V and 3 bases from J, with 13 bases between. This CDR3 is built from 14 residues. Germline-derived CDR1 and CDR2 are SEHNR and FQNEAQ (reference sequence).

The chain couples TRBV7-3 to TRBJ2-1; 12 positions match TRBD2. The length of the CDR3 is 18 residues. The germline V gene has CDR1 SGHTA and CDR2 FQGTGA. The V and J ends lost 2 bases and 7 bases, in that order; junction bases with no gene match: 12. CDR3 in DNA: TGTGCCAGCAGCTTAGGGACTAGCGGGCGCCGAGCGGGAAATGAGCAGTTCTTC. This codes for CASSLGTSGRRAGNEQFF.

The chain is built from TRBV28 and TRBJ2-1, with 13 bases that match TRBD2. The germline gives CDR1 MDHEN, CDR2 SYDVKM. The CDR3 spans 15 residues. V was clipped by 6 bases and J by 4 bases; unmatched bases: 3. The DNA for the CDR3 is TGTGCCAGCAGACTAGCGGGGGGGCCTTACAATGAGCAGTTCTTC. Amino acid sequence: CASRLAGGPYNEQFF.

This chain links TRBV6-6 with TRBJ2-7; 10 bases are shared with TRBD2. The V gene's germline CDR1 is MNHNY and CDR2 SVGAGI (reference sequence). V gave up 5 bases and J gave up 2 bases; unmatched junction bases: 6. The CDR3 totals 15 residues. CDR3 coding DNA: TGTGCCAGCAGTCCTCTAGCGGGAGTCCCCTACGAGCAGTACTTC. It translates to CASSPLAGVPYEQYF.

The chain uses TRBV6-5 and TRBJ1-1, with a tentative D call TRBD1 (6 bases). There are 13 residues in the CDR3. Germline lookup yields CDR1 MNHEY and CDR2 SVGAGI. The ends were cut back, 5 bases at V and 4 bases at J, with 11 bases in the middle. CDR3 DNA sequence: TGTGCCAGCAGTGTAGGGACAAGCACTGAAGCTTTCTTT. Its translation: CASSVGTSTEAFF.

The rearrangement uses TRBV6-1 and TRBJ2-7; 12 positions match TRBD2. V shed 8 bases, J shed 6 bases, and the junction held 5 bases outside the gene matches. Germline-derived CDR1 and CDR2 are MNHNS and SASEGT. The CDR3 is 13 residues long. In nucleotides, the CDR3 is TGTGCCAGCCGGCTAGCGGGAGGGGGCGAGCAGTACTTC. Residues: CASRLAGGGEQYF.

V gene TRBV7-9 combines with J gene TRBJ2-4; TRBD2 matches at 11 bases. The CDR3 covers 17 residues. Trimming took 3 bases from V and 4 from J; bases not matched to a gene: 8. Germline V gene data show CDR1 as SEHNR and CDR2 as FQNEAQ (reference sequence). The CDR3 reads CASSFETSGRSKNIQYF. The CDR3 DNA reads as TGTGCCAGCAGCTTCGAAACTAGCGGGAGATCTAAAAACATTCAGTACTTC.

The chain uses TRBV4-1 and TRBJ2-7, with a tentative D call TRBD2 (5 bases). The germline gives CDR1 MGHRA, CDR2 YSYEKL. With 0 bases removed from V and 6 bases from J, the gap between germline ends came to 15 bases. This CDR3 region has 15 residues. CDR3 amino acids: CASSQDRRESLEQYF. CDR3 bases: TGCGCCAGCAGCCAAGATCGAAGGGAGTCGCTCGAGCAGTACTTC.

This chain joins TRBV6-5 and TRBJ2-7, with D hard to call. The ends were cut back, 9 bases at V and 0 bases at J, with 12 bases in the middle. CDR3 length: 13 amino acids. Germline V gene sequence: CDR1 MNHEY, CDR2 SVGAGI. The CDR3 spells CASSRSRSYEQYF. The CDR3 DNA reads TGTGCCAGTTCCAGGTCACGCTCCTACGAGCAGTACTTC.

CDR3 nucleotide sequence: TGCGCCAGCAGCTTGGAGGGGCAGAAGAATGAAAAACTGTTTTTT. Translating it yields CASSLEGQKNEKLFF. The V gene is TRBV5-1, the J gene TRBJ1-4, with D possibly matching TRBD1 (5 bases). CDR1 and CDR2 from the germline V gene are SGHRS and YFSETQ. The CDR3 spans 15 residues. V was clipped by 0 bases and J by 5 bases, with 11 bases between them.

The genes are TRBV10-3 and TRBJ1-1, with D hard to call. Trimming removed 0 bases from V and 1 base from J, with 6 bases in between. The germline V gene has CDR1 ENHRY and CDR2 SYGVKD. This CDR3 is 14 amino acids long. The CDR3 DNA is TGTGCCATCAGTGAGTCGGGCAGGAACACTGAAGCTTTCTTT. This codes for CAISESGRNTEAFF.

This chain connects TRBV5-1 to TRBJ2-3; TRBD2 matches 14 bases. Germline CDR1 is SGHRS and CDR2 is YFSETQ. V lost 3 bases, J lost 2 bases, and 2 bases stayed unmatched. The CDR3 totals 16 residues. CDR3 DNA: TGCGCCAGCAGCTGGGGACTAGCGGGGGACACAGATACGCAGTATTTT. As protein: CASSWGLAGDTDTQYF.

The rearrangement uses TRBV19 and TRBJ2-2; D is perhaps TRBD2 (5 bases). Germline-derived CDR1 and CDR2 are LNHDA and SQIVND (reference sequence). The CDR3 has 13 residues. The V end lost 5 bases, the J end lost 7 bases, and 11 bases lay between the germline ends. The CDR3 loop is CASSLSAGGELFF. CDR3 DNA sequence: TGTGCCAGTAGTCTCTCCGCGGGCGGGGAGCTGTTTTTT.

The chain combines TRBV5-1 with TRBJ2-2; 13 bases are shared with TRBD2. The CDR3 contains 16 residues. J was trimmed by 3 bases and V by 4 bases; bases with no gene match: 3. Germline V gene lookup returns CDR1 SGHRS and CDR2 YFSETQ. CDR3 coding DNA: TGCGCCAGCAGCCGCGGACTAGCGGGAGACACCGGGGAGCTGTTTTTT. It translates to CASSRGLAGDTGELFF.

The rearrangement uses TRBV6-6 and TRBJ2-2, with a tentative D call TRBD1 (5 bases). Germline CDR1 MNHNY, CDR2 SVGAGI (reference sequence). The V and J ends lost 0 bases and 1 base respectively, with 6 bases between them. The CDR3 length is 15 residues. CDR3 sequence (DNA): TGTGCCAGCAGTTACTCTACAGGGAACACCGGGGAGCTGTTTTTT. Amino acid sequence: CASSYSTGNTGELFF.

The chain combines TRBV7-9 with TRBJ2-1, with 8 bases fitting TRBD2. The CDR3 sequence is 16 residues long. Germline values: CDR1 SEHNR, CDR2 FQNEAQ (reference sequence). V shed 2 bases and J 0 bases; nucleotides not matched to a gene: 3. The CDR3 region is CASSLIGGGSYNEQFF. CDR3 bases: TGTGCCAGCAGCTTAATCGGGGGGGGCTCCTACAATGAGCAGTTCTTC.

As to this clone: The sample has other DNA sequences that encode this CDR3 too. The chain links TRBV5-6 to TRBJ1-2, with 8 positions matching TRBD1. The germline V gene has CDR1 SGHDT and CDR2 YYEEEE. The CDR3 is made up of 15 amino acids. V was pared by 4 bases and J by 4 bases, with 9 bases of the junction left unmatched. The CDR3 spells CASSRTGGLAYGYTF. CDR3 coding DNA: TGTGCCAGCAGCAGAACAGGGGGTCTCGCCTATGGCTACACCTTC.

The chain links TRBV19 to TRBJ2-1; tentative D call: TRBD2 (6 bases). CDR3 length: 11 amino acids. Germline assignment: CDR1 LNHDA and CDR2 SQIVND (reference sequence). Trimming shortened V by 10 bases and J by 6 bases, and 10 bases separated the two germline ends. The CDR3, as DNA: TGTGCCATCCGGGGAGGCAATGAGCAGTTCTTC. Protein product: CAIRGGNEQFF.

The chain links TRBV5-6 to TRBJ2-3, with TRBD1 as a possible D gene (5 bases). Trimming stripped 4 bases from V and 6 bases from J, with 21 bases between. The CDR3 runs 16 residues. Germline V gives CDR1 SGHDT, CDR2 YYEEEE. CDR3 sequence (DNA): TGTGCCAGCAGCAACGACGAGTTCGCAGGGCGCGATACGCAGTATTTT. It specifies CASSNDEFAGRDTQYF.

The V call is TRBV2, the J call TRBJ1-1; maybe TRBD1 (6 bases). V was cut by 5 bases and J by 1 base, with 14 bases left in between. Germline loops: CDR1 SNHLY, CDR2 FYNNEI. This CDR3 comprises 15 residues. The CDR3 bases are TGTGCCAGCAGTCCTTCCGGGGACAAGAACACTGAAGCTTTCTTT. Its protein product is CASSPSGDKNTEAFF.

The chain recombines TRBV7-2 with TRBJ2-1; a weak D match, TRBD2 (5 bases). The ends were cut back, 3 bases at V and 14 bases at J, with 20 bases in the middle. The CDR3 has 14 residues. Germline V CDR1 and CDR2: SGHTA, FQGNSA. The CDR3 here is CASSFDTAGTREFF. Here the CDR3 DNA reads TGTGCCAGCAGCTTCGATACGGCTGGCACGCGGGAGTTCTTC.